This T cell receptor (beta chain) is drawn from a study of blood T cell repertoires in COVID-19. Across the study: Whether acute or convalescent, the COVID-19 samples came from the United States, Italy and Spain. Sources were T cells, B-cell-depleted T cells, or PBMCs; the material itself was cDNA or gDNA.

This clone was picked up one time. As originally analysed: Cell counts per sample came from amplifying reference gene primers. Clones were read by immunoSEQ multiplex PCR, and TCRdb kept only the in-frame ones, dropping some. D and trimming were read from the DNA, whereas the V and J calls and clone size are those reported in that table. Among about 130,000 clones listed, roughly 87% were seen once. The source material was peripheral blood. The TCR originated in a woman over 75 with acute or convalescent COVID-19.

CDR3 loop: CASKRGPNTEAFF. The CDR3 bases are TGCGCCAGCAAAAGGGGTCCGAACACTGAAGCTTTCTTT. V is TRBV10-1 and J is TRBJ1-1, with a tentative D call TRBD1 (5 bases). This CDR3 spans 13 amino acids. V was shortened by 7 bases and J by 1 base, with 10 bases between the two germline ends. Germline V gene lookup returns CDR1 WNHNN and CDR2 SYGVQD (reference sequence).